Shown below are 7 T cell receptor beta chains from a single sample sequenced in a study of cytomegalovirus exposure and HLA in healthy donors. Both 60 Vbeta primers and 13 Jbeta primers went into the PCR. Only in-frame clones appear in the TCRdb table, and some are missing; sequencing was by immunoSEQ multiplex PCR. Among 80,000 to 100,000 clones listed, about 80% were seen once. The material sequenced was PBMCs. The receptors derive from a male donor in good health and CMV-seropositive.

The chain couples TRBV6-1 to TRBJ2-1; D might be TRBD2 (6 bases). Germline lookup yields CDR1 MNHNS and CDR2 SASEGT. The V end lost 3 bases, the J end lost 0 bases, and 18 bases lay between the germline ends. The CDR3 is 18 residues long. CDR3 sequence reads: CASSEGEDPPDSYNEQFF. The CDR3 nucleotides are TGTGCCAGCAGTGAGGGGGAGGATCCCCCGGACTCCTACAATGAGCAGTTCTTC.

This clone has just one count. The chain is built from TRBV19 and TRBJ2-3; 7 nucleotides match TRBD1. J lost 2 bases, V lost 5 bases, and 10 bases had no gene match. The CDR3 runs to 16 residues. CDR1 is LNHDA, CDR2 SQIVND, per germline (reference sequence). Written as DNA, the CDR3 is TGTGCCAGTAGTGGAGGACAGGCAGGATCCACAGATACGCAGTATTTT. Its translation: CASSGGQAGSTDTQYF.

The chain joins TRBV5-8 to TRBJ1-1; 8 bases are a match to TRBD1. V shed 4 bases and J 1 base; nucleotides not matched to a gene: 9. The germline CDR1 and CDR2 sequences are SGHTS and YDEGEE. CDR3 size: 16 residues. CDR3: CASSQLPGQANTEAFF. In nucleotides, the CDR3 is TGTGCCAGCAGCCAACTCCCGGGACAGGCGAACACTGAAGCTTTCTTT.

The chain uses TRBV7-9 and TRBJ1-1, with D perhaps TRBD1 (6 bases). Germline loops: CDR1 SEHNR, CDR2 FQNEAQ (reference sequence). This CDR3 contains 13 residues. V was trimmed by 5 bases and J by 11 bases, leaving 18 bases between them. The chain's CDR3 is CASSPGQRPWAFF. The CDR3, as DNA: TGTGCCAGCAGCCCAGGACAGCGTCCGTGGGCTTTCTTT.

This chain links TRBV7-2 with TRBJ1-2, with TRBD1 as a possible D gene (5 bases). Trimming pared 1 base from V and 3 bases from J, leaving 12 bases between. The germline CDR1 and CDR2 sequences are SGHTA and FQGNSA. The CDR3 runs to 15 residues. CDR3 DNA sequence: TGTGCCAGCAGCTTAGTGGGGGGACCGGACTATGGCTACACCTTC. Protein sequence: CASSLVGGPDYGYTF.

The J gene is TRBJ1-2, the V gene TRBV14; D call uncertain. Per germline, CDR1 SGHDN and CDR2 FVKESK. This CDR3 spans 18 amino acids. V was clipped by 0 bases and J by 4 bases, with 21 bases between them. CDR3 residues: CASSQDVGRAGGFYGYTF. The CDR3 nucleotides are TGTGCCAGCAGCCAAGATGTAGGGCGGGCAGGCGGATTCTATGGCTACACCTTC.

The chain uses TRBV4-1 and TRBJ1-4; 7 positions match TRBD1. Trimming at V came to 4 bases and at J to 5 bases, leaving 10 bases not matched to a gene. The CDR3 length is 16 residues. CDR1 is MGHRA, CDR2 YSYEKL, per germline. The CDR3 coding sequence is TGCGCCAGCAGCCTTGGGACCGGGACAGCAAATGAAAAACTGTTTTTT. This encodes CASSLGTGTANEKLFF.